Each of the 25 T cell receptor beta chains below was sequenced from the same sample in a study of blood T cell repertoires in COVID-19. Only in-frame clones appear in the TCRdb table, and some are missing; sequencing was by immunoSEQ multiplex PCR. The sample shows around 35,000 clones, about 84% of them seen only once. The sequenced sample was peripheral blood. The receptors come from a man between 65 and 85 years old with COVID-19, enrolled during active disease.

J is TRBJ2-2 and V is TRBV5-6; possibly TRBD1 for D (6 bases). The CDR3 runs to 19 residues. Trimming took 0 bases from V and 0 from J, leaving 18 bases between them. Per the germline V gene, CDR1 is SGHDT and CDR2 is YYEEEE. CDR3 sequence reads: CASSLVGNLGQANTGELFF. The CDR3, as DNA: TGTGCCAGCAGCTTGGTAGGGAATTTGGGACAAGCGAACACCGGGGAGCTGTTTTTT.

The chain carries TRBV19 and TRBJ2-1, with 7 bases aligning to TRBD1. CDR1 is LNHDA and CDR2 is SQIVND in the germline V gene (reference sequence). The CDR3 is made up of 19 amino acids. After removal of 5 bases from V and 3 bases from J, the junction contained 19 bases not matched to a gene. The CDR3, as DNA: TGTGCCAGTAGTCCTCGGGACAGACAATATTTTGTTTACTACAATGAGCAGTTCTTC. Encoded protein: CASSPRDRQYFVYYNEQFF.

The rearrangement links TRBV18 to TRBJ1-2, with 11 bases that match TRBD1. CDR3 length: 14 residues. V trimming: 6 bases; J trimming: 8 bases; junction bases outside the gene matches: 8. Per germline, CDR1 KGHSH and CDR2 LQKENI. CDR3 DNA: TGTGCCAGCTCTCAGGACAGGGGGCAAGGGGGCTACACCTTC. The encoded protein is CASSQDRGQGGYTF. Looking up the rest from reference TRBV18 and TRBJ1-2 gives the full variable domain: NAGVMQNPRHLVRRRGQEARLRCSPMKGHSHVYWYRQLPEEGLKFMVYLQKENIIDESGMPKERFSAEFPKEGPSILRIQQVVRGDSAAYFCASSQDRGQGGYTFGSGTRLTVV.

The chain has TRBV7-2 and TRBJ1-2, with TRBD1 as a possible D gene (5 bases). CDR1 and CDR2 from the germline V gene are SGHTA and FQGNSA. The CDR3 covers 14 residues. Trimming cost V 1 base and J 9 bases, with 15 bases left between them. The CDR3: CASSLGFQGVSYTF. The CDR3 DNA reads TGTGCCAGCAGCTTAGGCTTCCAGGGTGTGAGCTACACCTTC.

This clone was counted only a few times. The genes are TRBV23-1 and TRBJ2-1; 13 positions match TRBD2. TRBV23-1 falls under the ORF class, with uncertain function. Unmatched junction bases numbered 18, after V lost 6 bases and J lost 7 bases. The CDR3 sequence is 19 residues long. The CDR3 DNA reads as TGCGCCAGCAGACAGGGGAGGACTAGCGGGAGAGTAGATAGTAATGAGCAGTTCTTC. Translation gives CASRQGRTSGRVDSNEQFF.

The CDR3 loop is CASRIGGAGNTIYF. CDR3 DNA: TGTGCCAGCAGAATAGGGGGCGCGGGAAACACCATATATTTT. The chain employs TRBV11-2 and TRBJ1-3; TRBD1 agrees at 7 bases. The germline CDR1 and CDR2 sequences are SGHAT and FQNNGV. Losses at the gene ends were 6 bases for V and 4 bases for J; bases not matched to a gene: 6. The length of the CDR3 is 14 residues. The variable domain in full, with the rest retrieved from reference TRBV11-2 and TRBJ1-3, is EAGVAQSPRYKIIEKRQSVAFWCNPISGHATLYWYQQILGQGPKLLIQFQNNGVVDDSQLPKDRFSAERLKGVDSTLKIQPAKLEDSAVYLCASRIGGAGNTIYFGEGSWLTVV.

The genes are TRBV7-3 and TRBJ1-1; no clear D. V gave up 2 bases and J gave up 7 bases, with 14 bases separating them. The germline CDR1 and CDR2 sequences are SGHTA and FQGTGA. The CDR3 sequence is 14 residues long. The CDR3 region has the DNA TGTGCCAGCAGCTTATATGGGCTGGGCAATGAAGCTTTCTTT. Translating gives CASSLYGLGNEAFF. Together with reference TRBV7-3 and TRBJ1-1, the CDR3 gives the full variable domain: GAGVSQTPSNKVTEKGKYVELRCDPISGHTALYWYRQSLGQGPEFLIYFQGTGAADDSGLPNDRFFAVRPEGSVSTLKIQRTERGDSAVYLCASSLYGLGNEAFFGQGTRLTVV.

The rearrangement uses TRBV18 and TRBJ1-5; D gene uncertain. The CDR3 has 13 amino acids. Trimming removed 1 base from V and 8 bases from J, with 9 bases in between. CDR1 and CDR2 from the germline V gene are KGHSH and LQKENI. In DNA form, the CDR3 reads TGTGCCAGCTCACCACGCCAGTCTGAGCCCCAGCATTTT. It translates to CASSPRQSEPQHF.

As concerns this clone: Its ends do not fully match the called genes, so a read error is possible. The chain employs TRBV7-8 and TRBJ2-7; tentatively, D is TRBD2 (7 bases). Looked up from germline, CDR1 is SGHVS and CDR2 is FQNEAQ. This CDR3 has 15 amino acids. CDR3 amino acids: CASSLVGDGGRWVVF. CDR3 nucleotide sequence: TGTGCCAGCAGCTTAGTGGGGGACGGGGGGCGCTGGGTTGTCTTC.

The rearrangement uses TRBV29-1 and TRBJ1-1, with D tentatively TRBD1 (6 bases). Germline CDR1 is SQVTM and CDR2 is ANQGSEA. The CDR3 runs 17 residues. V was pared by 6 bases and J by 3 bases, with 26 bases between. CDR3: CSVAPKYGGGADTEAFF. Written as DNA, the CDR3 is TGCAGCGTAGCCCCCAAATATGGCGGGGGCGCGGACACTGAAGCTTTCTTT.

The chain links TRBV5-1 to TRBJ2-3; maybe TRBD2 (6 bases). Germline V gives CDR1 SGHRS, CDR2 YFSETQ. V shed 1 base and J shed 2 bases, with 11 bases lying between them. This CDR3 has 15 amino acids. Here the CDR3 DNA reads TGCGCCAGCAGCTTGTTGGCTAGCGACACAGATACGCAGTATTTT. Encoded protein: CASSLLASDTDTQYF.

This clone has just a few counts. The chain carries TRBV18 and TRBJ2-3; the D gene is possibly TRBD1 (6 bases). From germline, CDR1 is KGHSH and CDR2 LQKENI. The germline V and J ends were trimmed by 3 bases and 0 bases, with 10 bases remaining between them. The CDR3 has 15 amino acids. The CDR3 nucleotides are TGTGCCAGCTCACCGCGGACAGCTAGCACAGATACGCAGTATTTT. Its translation is CASSPRTASTDTQYF.

This chain's CDR3 is CASSGLNRGASNQPQHF. CDR3 sequence (DNA): TGTGCCAGCAGTGGGCTAAACAGGGGCGCTAGCAATCAGCCCCAGCATTTT. The chain couples TRBV6-1 to TRBJ1-5; 7 bases line up with TRBD1. This CDR3 region has 17 residues. In germline, CDR1 is MNHNS, CDR2 SASEGT. V lost 4 bases and J lost 0; bases outside the gene matches: 9.

The J gene is TRBJ1-5, the V gene TRBV15; D is perhaps TRBD1 (5 bases). Germline-derived CDR1 and CDR2 are LNHNV and YYDKDF (reference sequence). The CDR3 has 13 residues. V gave up 1 base and J gave up 10 bases, with 11 bases separating them. CDR3 nucleotide sequence: TGTGCCACCAGCAGAGGGCAGGACAAACCCCAGCATTTT. Amino acid sequence: CATSRGQDKPQHF.

The chain couples TRBV10-3 to TRBJ2-3; tentative D call: TRBD1 (7 bases). In germline, CDR1 is ENHRY, CDR2 SYGVKD. CDR3 length equals 14 residues. With 6 bases removed from V and 2 bases from J, the gap between germline ends came to 12 bases. The CDR3 reads CAISRQGLTDTQYF. The CDR3, as DNA: TGTGCCATCAGCCGACAGGGACTCACAGATACGCAGTATTTT.

The V gene is TRBV10-2, the J gene TRBJ2-1, with 8 bases matching TRBD1. Germline lookup yields CDR1 WSHSY and CDR2 SAAADI. The CDR3 totals 15 residues. Trimming removed 5 bases from V and 2 bases from J; junction bases left unmatched: 5. This CDR3 is CASSSYRGAYNEQFF. Here the CDR3 DNA reads TGCGCCAGCAGTAGCTACAGGGGGGCCTACAATGAGCAGTTCTTC.

The chain has TRBV10-3 and TRBJ2-7; D may be TRBD2 (6 bases). The CDR3 contains 17 residues. Germline-derived CDR1 and CDR2 are ENHRY and SYGVKD. V shed 2 bases and J shed 0 bases, with 17 bases lying between them. The CDR3 protein is CAISEGDSTESSYEQYF. DNA of the CDR3: TGTGCCATCAGTGAGGGGGACTCTACTGAAAGCTCCTACGAGCAGTACTTC.

The rearrangement joins TRBV25-1 to TRBJ2-7; 13 bases line up with TRBD2. Germline assignment: CDR1 MGHDK and CDR2 SYGVNS. CDR3 length: 17 amino acids. V shed 5 bases, J shed 3 bases, and the junction held 10 bases outside the gene matches. The CDR3 DNA is TGTGCCAGCAGTCCGTCCAGACTAGCGGGAGGATTCTACGAGCAGTACTTC. This sequence encodes CASSPSRLAGGFYEQYF.

The gene calls are TRBV4-1 and TRBJ2-2; TRBD2 matches at 9 bases. The CDR3 length is 15 residues. J lost 4 bases, V lost 3 bases, and 3 bases had no gene match. The germline V gene encodes CDR1 MGHRA and CDR2 YSYEKL. The CDR3 DNA reads as TGCGCCAGCAGCCAGGTAGCGGGAGTCACCGGGGAGCTGTTTTTT. As protein: CASSQVAGVTGELFF.

V gene TRBV2 combines with J gene TRBJ1-1; 8 nucleotides match TRBD1. Trimming at V came to 1 base and at J to 5 bases, leaving 0 bases not matched to a gene. Looked up from germline, CDR1 is SNHLY and CDR2 is FYNNEI. The CDR3 sequence is 13 residues long. The CDR3 coding sequence is TGTGCCAGCAGTGAAGGGACAGGGACTGAAGCTTTCTTT. Encoded protein: CASSEGTGTEAFF.

The chain links TRBV5-1 to TRBJ2-5; TRBD1 agrees at 7 bases. Germline lookup yields CDR1 SGHRS and CDR2 YFSETQ. CDR3 length: 15 amino acids. The trim removed 4 bases at V and 1 base at J, leaving 7 bases unmatched. CDR3 nucleotide sequence: TGCGCCAGCAGCCCGGGACAGCTGACCCAAGAGACCCAGTACTTC. This sequence encodes CASSPGQLTQETQYF.

The chain links TRBV5-1 to TRBJ2-6, with 7 bases identical to TRBD2. V gave up 6 bases and J gave up 2 bases; unmatched junction bases: 8. The germline gives CDR1 SGHRS, CDR2 YFSETQ. This CDR3 spans 16 amino acids. The CDR3 nucleotides read TGCGCCAGCACCCTGGGAGGGGCAGCTGGGGCCAACGTCCTGACTTTC. Translated, it gives CASTLGGAAGANVLTF. The variable domain in full, with the rest retrieved from reference TRBV5-1 and TRBJ2-6, is KAGVTQTPRYLIKTRGQQVTLSCSPISGHRSVSWYQQTPGQGLQFLFEYFSETQRNKGNFPGRFSGRQFSNSRSEMNVSTLELGDSALYLCASTLGGAAGANVLTFGAGSRLTVL.

The rearrangement uses TRBV5-1 and TRBJ2-7; 16 bases are a match to TRBD2. Per germline, CDR1 SGHRS and CDR2 YFSETQ. After removal of 4 bases from V and 11 bases from J, the junction contained 9 bases not matched to a gene. The length of the CDR3 is 15 residues. CDR3 region: CASSTTGTSGRAKYF. CDR3 DNA: TGCGCCAGCAGCACGACCGGGACTAGCGGGAGGGCCAAGTACTTC.

The rearrangement joins TRBV19 to TRBJ1-4; D perhaps matches TRBD1 (5 bases). The V gene's germline CDR1 is LNHDA and CDR2 SQIVND (reference sequence). V dropped 5 bases and J dropped 7 bases, with 11 bases sitting between them. The length of the CDR3 is 13 residues. The CDR3 coding sequence is TGTGCCAGTAGTCTCAGGGAAAGTGAAAAACTGTTTTTT. This translates into CASSLRESEKLFF.

This clone is a singleton in its sample. The chain recombines TRBV7-2 with TRBJ1-2; 9 nucleotides agree with TRBD1. The CDR3 covers 15 residues. Germline loops: CDR1 SGHTA, CDR2 FQGNSA. Losses at the gene ends were 5 bases for V and 5 bases for J; bases not matched to a gene: 9. CDR3 DNA: TGTGCCAGCAGCCCGGTACAGGGGGCTGCGTATGGCTACACCTTC. Its translation is CASSPVQGAAYGYTF.